This passage covers 11 T cell receptor beta chains from one sample sequenced in a study of T-cell memory formation after mild COVID-19. TCRdb used MiXCR to reprocess the 5' RACE reads, holding one entry per CDR3 protein. The sample yields more than 110,000 distinct CDR3 sequences, about 23% seen once. Sequencing input: PBMCs or a T cell subset sorted from them (not recorded which). These receptors originate from an adult woman who had mild COVID-19 (a few samples of this study predate the infection). Cell type and time point are not known.

This clonotype was seen a few times. The chain couples TRBV29-1 to TRBJ2-7; 8 positions match TRBD1. This CDR3 is 14 amino acids long. Trimming at V came to 6 bases and at J to 3 bases, leaving 10 bases not matched to a gene. Germline V gene lookup returns CDR1 SQVTM and CDR2 ANQGSEA. The CDR3 nucleotides are TGCAGCGTCTCAGGGGGCGAGAGCGGCTACGAGCAGTACTTC. It is translated as CSVSGGESGYEQYF.

This chain uses TRBV12-3 or TRBV12-4 with TRBJ1-6; 10 bases align to TRBD1. The CDR3 contains 17 residues. V lost 8 bases and J lost 5; bases outside the gene matches: 12. The CDR3 DNA sequence: TGTGCCAGCCGCCTTTCCGGGACAGGGGTCCATAATTCACCCCTCCACTTT. Amino acid sequence: CASRLSGTGVHNSPLHF.

This clonotype showed up just a few times. The V call is TRBV20-1, the J call TRBJ1-5; D gene unclear. CDR1 is DFQATT, CDR2 SNEGSKA, per germline (reference sequence). V was shortened by 0 bases and J by 0 bases, with 9 bases between the two germline ends. The CDR3 totals 15 residues. The CDR3 is CSARDKDGSNQPQHF. DNA for the CDR3: TGCAGTGCTAGAGATAAGGACGGTAGCAATCAGCCCCAGCATTTT.

In this sample, this clonotype turned up a few times. The chain uses TRBV19 and TRBJ2-7; either TRBD1 or TRBD2 may fit D (5 bases each). V was shortened by 3 bases and J by 3 bases, with 9 bases between the two germline ends. CDR1 and CDR2 from the germline V gene are LNHDA and SQIVND (reference sequence). CDR3 length: 13 amino acids. For the CDR3, the DNA is TGTGCCAGTAGTATGGATGGGGGCTACGAGCAGTACTTC. It is translated as CASSMDGGYEQYF.

This clonotype was seen a few times. Here the CDR3 reads CASSFPDVRTDTQYF. CDR3 in DNA: TGCGCCAGCAGCTTTCCTGACGTTCGCACAGATACGCAGTATTTT. This chain joins TRBV5-1 and TRBJ2-3, with unresolved D. Trimming cost V 2 bases and J 1 base, with 11 bases left between them. The CDR3 loop spans 15 amino acids. In germline, CDR1 is SGHRS, CDR2 YFSETQ.

This clonotype was found a few times. V and J are TRBV7-8 and TRBJ1-4; TRBD1 matches at 9 bases. V dropped 0 bases and J dropped 7; count of bases not matched to a gene: 18. This CDR3 has 20 residues. Germline CDR1 SGHVS, CDR2 FQNEAQ. This chain's CDR3 is CASSLAAGTGSVGIGEKLFF. The DNA for the CDR3 is TGTGCCAGCAGCTTAGCCGCCGGGACAGGGTCGGTTGGGATCGGTGAAAAACTGTTTTTT.

V and J are TRBV6-6 and TRBJ2-1, with 9 bases matching TRBD1. V gave up 2 bases and J gave up 5 bases; unmatched junction bases: 10. This CDR3 has 17 residues. CDR1 and CDR2 from the germline V gene are MNHNY and SVGAGI (reference sequence). CDR3 DNA: TGTGCCAGCAGTTACCCGGTGGGACAGGGCCCAAACAATGAGCAGTTCTTC. Translated: CASSYPVGQGPNNEQFF.

The chain has TRBV5-1 and TRBJ2-7; 10 positions match TRBD1. CDR3 length equals 14 residues. CDR1 SGHRS and CDR2 YFSETQ come from the germline V gene. With 4 bases clipped from V and 5 bases from J, the junction kept 6 bases outside the gene matches. The CDR3 spells CASSPGTGEDEQYF. In DNA form, the CDR3 reads TGCGCCAGCAGCCCCGGGACAGGGGAAGACGAGCAGTACTTC. The full variable domain, with the rest looked up from reference TRBV5-1 and TRBJ2-7, is KAGVTQTPRYLIKTRGQQVTLSCSPISGHRSVSWYQQTPGQGLQFLFEYFSETQRNKGNFPGRFSGRQFSNSRSEMNVSTLELGDSALYLCASSPGTGEDEQYFGPGTRLTVT.

The gene calls are TRBV7-9 and TRBJ2-3; possible D gene TRBD2, 5 bases. Germline V gives CDR1 SEHNR, CDR2 FQNEAQ (reference sequence). V was trimmed by 1 base and J by 1 base, leaving 12 bases between them. The CDR3 is 16 residues long. The chain's CDR3 is CASSLEYVGGTDTQYF. For the CDR3, the DNA is TGTGCCAGCAGCTTAGAGTACGTCGGGGGCACAGATACGCAGTATTTT. The variable domain in full, with the rest retrieved from reference TRBV7-9 and TRBJ2-3, is DTGVSQNPRHKITKRGQNVTFRCDPISEHNRLYWYRQTLGQGPEFLTYFQNEAQLEKSRLLSDRFSAERPKGSFSTLEIQRTEQGDSAMYLCASSLEYVGGTDTQYFGPGTRLTVL.

The chain links TRBV2 to TRBJ1-1, with 9 bases aligning to TRBD1. With 4 bases clipped from V and 0 bases from J, the junction kept 6 bases outside the gene matches. This CDR3 comprises 16 residues. Germline CDR1 and CDR2: SNHLY and FYNNEI. The DNA for the CDR3 is TGTGCCAGCAGTGCCGGGACAGGGTTGATGAACACTGAAGCTTTCTTT. Translation: CASSAGTGLMNTEAFF.

A few counts support this clonotype. The V and J genes are TRBV7-6 and TRBJ2-7; D is undetermined. Germline assignment: CDR1 SGHVS and CDR2 FNYEAQ. This CDR3 is built from 14 residues. V lost 1 base and J lost 2, with 9 bases in between. The CDR3, as DNA: TGTGCCAGCAGCTTAGGTGGTCGAACCTACGAGCAGTACTTC. This translates into CASSLGGRTYEQYF.